This T cell receptor beta chain stems from a study of T cell responses to AZD1222 COVID-19 vaccine. The protocol was immunoSEQ multiplex PCR, while the TCRdb copy is restricted to in-frame clones and leaves out a portion. The sample lists tens of thousands of clones, roughly 88% occurring once. The sequence was collected from an adult who received the AZD1222 COVID-19 vaccine. The starting material was peripheral blood, obtained 28 days after the second AZD1222 dose.

The chain's CDR3 is CANPGAGTSIHEQYF. The DNA for the CDR3 is TGCGCCAACCCAGGGGCCGGGACTAGCATCCACGAGCAGTACTTC. The J gene is TRBJ2-7, the V gene TRBV5-1; 9 positions match TRBD2. CDR1 is SGHRS and CDR2 is YFSETQ in the germline V gene. The CDR3 extends over 15 amino acids. Unmatched junction bases numbered 15, after V lost 9 bases and J lost 5 bases.